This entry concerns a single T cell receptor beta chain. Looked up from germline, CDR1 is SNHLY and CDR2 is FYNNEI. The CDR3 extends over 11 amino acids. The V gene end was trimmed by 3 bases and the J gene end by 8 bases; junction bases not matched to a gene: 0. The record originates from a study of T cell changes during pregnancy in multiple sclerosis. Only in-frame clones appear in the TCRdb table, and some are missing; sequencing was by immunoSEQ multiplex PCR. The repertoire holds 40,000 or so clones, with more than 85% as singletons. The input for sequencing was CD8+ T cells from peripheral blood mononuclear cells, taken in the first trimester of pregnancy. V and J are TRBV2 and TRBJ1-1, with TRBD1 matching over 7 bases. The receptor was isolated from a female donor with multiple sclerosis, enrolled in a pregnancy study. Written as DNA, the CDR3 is TGTGCCAGCAGTGAGGACAGGGAAGCTTTCTTT. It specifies CASSEDREAFF.